This TCR beta chain was identified in a study of OX40 agonist ivuxolimab in advanced cancers. Notes on the study in general: Clonal expansion from baseline to week 6 occurred in both CD4+ and CD8+ T cells.

Data came from immunoSEQ multiplex PCR; TCRdb stores just in-frame clones and leaves some out. The repertoire holds around 15,000 clones, with 75% to 95% as singletons. CDR1 is SGHTS and CDR2 is YDEGEE in the germline V gene. This CDR3 is built from 15 residues. Losses at the gene ends were 2 bases for V and 0 bases for J; bases not matched to a gene: 5. For this clone: Its antigen is unknown.

This chain links TRBV5-8 with TRBJ2-7, with TRBD1 identical over 7 bases. Sequencing was performed on CD4+ or CD8+ T cells sorted from blood, taken in a trial of the OX40 agonist ivuxolimab. The TCR was taken from an adult with an advanced solid tumor such as melanoma, head and neck, liver or kidney cancer. The CDR3 DNA sequence: TGTGCCAGCAGCTTAGAGGGACAGAGCTCCTACGAGCAGTACTTC. Translated, it gives CASSLEGQSSYEQYF.